This T cell receptor beta chain comes out of a study of metastatic and nonmetastatic thyroid tumors. Study-level information: Repertoire comparison spanned blood and tumor or nodule tissue of malignant and benign thyroid patients. Study-wide findings and caveats: Malignant thyroid tumors reportedly exceeded benign nodules significantly in TCR beta diversity, with the difference appearing in blood and tumor.

The CDR3 is made up of 13 amino acids. CDR1 MNHNS and CDR2 SASEGT come from the germline V gene. TCRdb re-processed the PCR reads through MiXCR. The data hold some 25,000 clones, with approximately 20% observed a single time. No treatment of any kind had been given to any patient before thyroid surgery. This clone came up many times. Its cognate antigen is unknown. This may be a read error: a much more frequent sequence differs by one nucleotide. The sequencing sample was made of blood. The chain combines TRBV6-1 with TRBJ2-3; TRBD1 matches at 8 bases. The origin of this receptor is a male donor with papillary thyroid cancer or a benign thyroid nodule (not recorded which). Some clones in this sample may be carry-over from other donors' samples. The DNA of the CDR3 is TGTGCCAGCAGCCCAGGGGGCACAGATATGCAGTATTTT. Translating it yields CASSPGGTDMQYF.